The entry below gives a single T cell receptor beta chain sequence along with its context. Its antigen is undetermined. This specimen belongs to a study of long-term antiretroviral therapy in people with HIV. Turning to the study itself: The 2015 recommendation for immediate ART came about a decade after the earliest samples. Overall study findings and caveats: Diversity measured after ART increased yet remained under transplant donor controls.

With survey level as its setting, the immunoSEQ assay was v3.0. Libraries were prepared by immunoSEQ multiplex PCR; TCRdb keeps only in-frame clonotypes and omits some of them. The top ten clones hold about 10% of a sample with nearly 20,000 clones, 80% of them seen once. The study drew at least one pre-ART and at least two post-ART PBMC samples from every donor. Each HIV participant was treated in the United States. The clonotype was recovered from a woman between 40 and 55 years old with HIV. Sequenced here: unsorted PBMCs, sampled 0.2 years after starting antiretroviral therapy.

CDR3 nucleotides: TGTGCCAGCAGCGGCGACCACCACACCGGGGAGCTGTTTTTT. This codes for CASSGDHHTGELFF. V is TRBV9 and J is TRBJ2-2; D not resolved. The CDR3 covers 14 residues. Trimming removed 3 bases at V and 3 bases at J, with 9 bases between. CDR1 is SGDLS and CDR2 is YYNGEE in the germline V gene.